This T cell receptor beta chain was sequenced for a study of blood T cell repertoires in COVID-19. Across the whole study: COVID-19 samples from acute and convalescent phases originated in the United States, Italy and Spain. Nucleic acid was either cDNA or gDNA, and it came from T cells, B-cell-depleted T cells, or PBMCs.

V dropped 1 base and J dropped 5 bases, with 8 bases sitting between them. Germline-derived CDR1 and CDR2 are SEHNR and FQNEAQ (reference sequence). This CDR3 is built from 14 residues. Per the original methods: Amplification of reference gene primers was used by the study to estimate nucleated cell counts. The assay was immunoSEQ multiplex PCR, and TCRdb's table has in-frame clones only and misses some. The V and J calls and clone size are taken from that table; D and trimming were inferred from the DNA. The sample has about 67,000 clones, around nine tenths seen once. V is TRBV7-9 and J is TRBJ1-4; possible D gene TRBD1, 6 bases. This receptor was identified in a woman aged 80 or older with acute or convalescent COVID-19. The sequenced sample was peripheral blood. The CDR3 protein is CASSLGQGNEKLFF. CDR3 coding DNA: TGTGCCAGCAGCTTAGGGCAGGGGAATGAAAAACTGTTTTTT.